These 15 T cell receptor beta chains were all obtained from the same sample, sequenced in a study of shared clonotypes between healthy human individuals. Data came from immunoSEQ multiplex PCR; TCRdb stores just in-frame clones and leaves some out. Found here are 2 million to 2.5 million clones, more than 90% of them singletons; the top ten hold roughly 0.13%. The sequencing sample was made of naive CD4+ T cells sorted from blood. Sample subset: CD45RA+ positively selected. The origin of the receptors is a man younger than 35 in good health.

The chain employs TRBV30 and TRBJ2-1; the match to TRBD2 covers 7 bases. The CDR3 loop spans 14 amino acids. V gave up 0 bases and J gave up 4 bases; unmatched junction bases: 3. Germline V gene lookup returns CDR1 GTSNPN and CDR2 SVGIG (reference sequence). In nucleotides, the CDR3 is TGTGCCTGGAGTGTTAACGGGAGGTACAATGAGCAGTTCTTC. Encoded protein: CAWSVNGRYNEQFF.

The chain has TRBV28 and TRBJ2-7; 7 bases map to TRBD1. Per germline, CDR1 MDHEN and CDR2 SYDVKM. J gave up 3 bases and V 6 bases, and 2 bases lay outside the gene matches. The CDR3 spans 12 residues. The CDR3 spells CASRGQDYEQYF. The CDR3, as DNA: TGTGCCAGCAGAGGACAGGACTACGAGCAGTACTTC. Looking up the rest from reference TRBV28 and TRBJ2-7 gives the full variable domain: DVKVTQSSRYLVKRTGEKVFLECVQDMDHENMFWYRQDPGLGLRLIYFSYDVKMKEKGDIPEGYSVSREKKERFSLILESASTNQTSMYLCASRGQDYEQYFGPGTRLTVT.

The CDR3 coding sequence is TGCGCCAGCAGCGAGCAGGACGCCCGCACAGATACGCAGTATTTT. This gives the protein CASSEQDARTDTQYF. The gene calls are TRBV5-1 and TRBJ2-3; no clear D gene. The V end was cut by 4 bases, the J end by 1 base, with 13 bases between. Per the germline V gene, CDR1 is SGHRS and CDR2 is YFSETQ. The CDR3 is 15 amino acids.

J is TRBJ2-3 and V is TRBV6-1, with 7 bases matching TRBD1. V was clipped by 1 base and J by 6 bases; unmatched bases: 10. Per the germline V gene, CDR1 is MNHNS and CDR2 is SASEGT. The CDR3 is 16 amino acids. The CDR3 region is CASSEGTGQVRDTQYF. CDR3 in DNA: TGTGCCAGCAGTGAAGGGACAGGCCAAGTGAGGGATACGCAGTATTTT.

A few counts support this clone. The chain combines TRBV14 with TRBJ1-1, with TRBD1 as a possible D gene (5 bases). The length of the CDR3 is 14 residues. Germline-derived CDR1 and CDR2 are SGHDN and FVKESK. Between the trimmed V and J ends, which lost 1 base and 11 bases, there was a span of 17 bases. DNA for the CDR3: TGTGCCAGCAGCCAAGCGAATGGGGCCGTTGAGGCTTTCTTT. Its protein is CASSQANGAVEAFF.

The V gene is TRBV28, the J gene TRBJ2-3, with D perhaps assigned TRBD1 or TRBD2 (5 bases each). The CDR3 has 15 residues. From germline, CDR1 is MDHEN and CDR2 SYDVKM. V lost 6 bases and J lost 1, with 14 bases in between. CDR3 loop: CASSPAGTGTDTQYF. The CDR3 coding sequence is TGTGCCAGCAGCCCGGCCGGGACGGGCACAGATACGCAGTATTTT.

On this clone: The identical CDR3 is also encoded by other nucleotide sequences in the sample. This chain connects TRBV5-1 to TRBJ2-3, with D tentatively TRBD1 or TRBD2 (6 bases each). The CDR3 runs to 15 residues. The V end lost 1 base, the J end lost 0 bases, and 9 bases lay between the germline ends. Germline V lookup: CDR1 SGHRS, CDR2 YFSETQ. The DNA of the CDR3 is TGCGCCAGCAGCTTGACAGGGACTAGCACAGATACGCAGTATTTT. Its protein is CASSLTGTSTDTQYF.

This chain links TRBV5-1 with TRBJ2-5; possible D gene TRBD2, 7 bases. The CDR3 runs 16 residues. Between the trimmed V and J ends, which lost 3 bases and 4 bases, there was a span of 19 bases. Germline lookup yields CDR1 SGHRS and CDR2 YFSETQ. CDR3 DNA: TGCGCCAGCAGCTCCGGGGGGAGACAACAGGGAGAGACCCAGTACTTC. Its translation is CASSSGGRQQGETQYF.

The chain's CDR3 is CASRTTGTNYEQYF. In DNA, the CDR3 is TGCGCCAGCAGAACAACCGGGACGAACTACGAGCAGTACTTC. The V gene is TRBV5-1, the J gene TRBJ2-7; perhaps D is TRBD1 or TRBD2 (5 bases each). CDR3 length: 14 amino acids. Germline V gene sequence: CDR1 SGHRS, CDR2 YFSETQ. V gave up 5 bases and J gave up 3 bases, with 15 bases separating them.

V and J are TRBV27 and TRBJ2-7; TRBD1 is a possible D gene (6 bases). With 6 bases removed from V and 0 bases from J, the gap between germline ends came to 12 bases. This CDR3 comprises 14 residues. Germline-derived CDR1 and CDR2 are MNHEY and SMNVEV (reference sequence). The CDR3 spells CASRQTGYSYEQYF. The CDR3 region has the DNA TGTGCCAGCAGGCAGACAGGCTACTCCTACGAGCAGTACTTC.

In this sample, this clone turned up once. The gene calls are TRBV6-5 and TRBJ1-2; D unresolved. The CDR3 loop spans 12 amino acids. Germline V gene lookup returns CDR1 MNHEY and CDR2 SVGAGI. With 5 bases removed from V and 5 bases from J, the gap between germline ends came to 9 bases. The CDR3 spells CASSQTQYGYTF. CDR3 nucleotide sequence: TGTGCCAGCAGTCAGACACAGTATGGCTACACCTTC.

The chain couples TRBV5-1 to TRBJ2-1; no clear D gene. Germline CDR1 SGHRS, CDR2 YFSETQ. CDR3 length: 15 amino acids. Trimming removed 4 bases from V and 0 bases from J, with 11 bases in between. The CDR3 DNA follows: TGCGCCAGCAGCGCTCGTTCGAACTCCTACAATGAGCAGTTCTTC. Protein: CASSARSNSYNEQFF.

The rearrangement joins TRBV7-8 to TRBJ1-2; 12 bases are shared with TRBD1. This CDR3 spans 16 amino acids. J gave up 3 bases and V 3 bases, and 5 bases lay outside the gene matches. The germline CDR1 and CDR2 sequences are SGHVS and FQNEAQ. CDR3 sequence: CASSFAGTGGHYGYTF. DNA of the CDR3: TGTGCCAGCAGCTTTGCCGGGACAGGGGGCCACTATGGCTACACCTTC.

The chain employs TRBV6-1 and TRBJ1-1; D unclear. The germline CDR1 and CDR2 sequences are MNHNS and SASEGT. V gave up 7 bases and J gave up 7 bases, with 19 bases separating them. CDR3 size: 14 residues. The CDR3 coding sequence is TGTGCCAGCACCCTTCAGTTCTCCGGGGATGAAGCTTTCTTT. Translated: CASTLQFSGDEAFF.

The chain carries TRBV28 and TRBJ2-1; D uncertain. CDR1 and CDR2 (germline): MDHEN, SYDVKM. The CDR3 has 14 amino acids. V was shortened by 6 bases and J by 8 bases, with 17 bases between the two germline ends. In DNA, the CDR3 is TGTGCCAGCAGGCCGGGTCCCCAACGGGATGAGCAGTTCTTC. Translated: CASRPGPQRDEQFF.